The rows below give T cell receptor beta chains drawn from one sample of a study of blood T cell repertoires in COVID-19. The assay was immunoSEQ multiplex PCR, and TCRdb's table has in-frame clones only and misses some. Among around 170,000 clones, around 83% were seen once, and the ten largest hold 5.5% to 8%. The source material was peripheral blood. The receptors shown here come from a man aged 50 to 59 with active or convalescent COVID-19. Both conserved end residues are part of each CDR3. D genes are given only for firm matches. A clone size is listed for some rows: how often the clone was seen (once, few, many), or a class if it is expanded.

j_call	clone_size	v_call	d_call	cdr3_nt	cdr3_aa
TRBJ1-2	.	TRBV12-3/TRBV12-4	.	TGTGCCAGCAGTTTGGAGGGCGGCTATGGCTACACCTTC	CASSLEGGYGYTF
TRBJ2-5	.	TRBV19	TRBD2	TGTGCCAGTAGTCAGACGGGGGGAGAGACCCAGTACTTC	CASSQTGGETQYF
TRBJ2-7	.	TRBV4-2	TRBD2	TGTGCCAGCAGCCAAGATCTCGGGACTAACTACGAGCAGTACTTC	CASSQDLGTNYEQYF
TRBJ2-3	.	TRBV19	.	TGTGCCAGTGGGGGGTCAGGTTTTACAGATACGCAGTATTTT	CASGGSGFTDTQYF
TRBJ1-5	.	TRBV6-2/TRBV6-3	.	TGTGCCAGCAGTAACGGCGGGAGCGATCAGCCCCAGCATTTT	CASSNGGSDQPQHF
TRBJ1-6	.	TRBV28	TRBD1	TGTGCCAGTACAGGGGGATTCTCCTATAATTCACCCCTCCACTTT	CASTGGFSYNSPLHF
TRBJ2-2	few	TRBV7-2	TRBD2	TGTGCCAGCAGAACCGGGACTAGCGGGCCGACCGGGGAGCTGTTTTTT	CASRTGTSGPTGELFF
TRBJ1-1	.	TRBV12-3/TRBV12-4	.	TGTGCCAGCAGAGGGGTCACTGAAGCTTTCTTT	CASRGVTEAFF
TRBJ1-6	.	TRBV6-5	TRBD1	TGTGCCAACATACAGGGGAGTAATTCACCCCTCCACTTT	CANIQGSNSPLHF
TRBJ1-2	.	TRBV19	TRBD1	TGTGCCAGTAGTATATTCGGGGGACAGTATGGCTACACCTTC	CASSIFGGQYGYTF
TRBJ1-5	.	TRBV3-1/TRBV3-2	TRBD1	TGTGCCAGCAGCCCAGACCGGGACAGGGGGTTGTGGCCCCAGCATTTT	CASSPDRDRGLWPQHF
TRBJ2-7	.	TRBV15	TRBD2	TGTGCCACCAGCAGGACTAGCGGGAGGGCCGTTTTCCACGAGCAGTACTTC	CATSRTSGRAVFHEQYF
TRBJ1-3	.	TRBV20-1	.	TGCAGTGCTAGTCCTCAGGTGGGGGGCTCTGGAAACACCATATATTTT	CSASPQVGGSGNTIYF
TRBJ2-7	few	TRBV4-2	TRBD2	TGTGCCAGCAGCCAAGATGGGCTAGCGGGGGTCTACGAGCAGTACTTC	CASSQDGLAGVYEQYF
TRBJ2-3	.	TRBV7-2	.	TGTGCCAGCAGCGCAGGGACTCAAGATACGCAGTATTTT	CASSAGTQDTQYF
TRBJ2-5	.	TRBV6-5	.	TGTGCCAGCAGTTACTCGATCCGGGAGACCCAGTACTTC	CASSYSIRETQYF
TRBJ1-6	.	TRBV29-1	TRBD1	TGCAGCGTTCAGGGACAGATTAATTCACCCCTCCACTTT	CSVQGQINSPLHF
TRBJ1-4	.	TRBV18	.	TGTGCCAGCTCACCCGGGACACATGAAAAACTGTTTTTT	CASSPGTHEKLFF
TRBJ1-1	once	TRBV14	.	TGTGCCAGCAGCCAAGGCACCGGGGGGACGGCGTCTGAAGCTTTCTTT	CASSQGTGGTASEAFF
TRBJ2-2	.	TRBV10-2	TRBD1	TGCGCCTCTAGGCCCCCCGCAGGGGGTAACACCGGGGAGCTGTTTTTT	CASRPPAGGNTGELFF
TRBJ2-4	.	TRBV11-3	.	TGTGCCAGCAGCGATTCGGGGCGCGGGAATGACATTCAGTACTTC	CASSDSGRGNDIQYF
TRBJ1-4	.	TRBV6-4	TRBD1	TGTGCCAGCAGCCGGGACAGAGGGGAAAAACTGTTTTTT	CASSRDRGEKLFF
TRBJ1-6	.	TRBV6-5	.	TGTGCCAGCAGTTACCAGGGGTCCTATAATTCACCCCTCCACTTT	CASSYQGSYNSPLHF
TRBJ1-1	.	TRBV18	.	TGTGCCAGCTCACCGACAGGTTTGAACACTGAAGCTTTCTTT	CASSPTGLNTEAFF
TRBJ1-1	.	TRBV18	TRBD1	TGTGCCAGCTCACCTGGGACAGGGGATACTGAAGCTTTCTTT	CASSPGTGDTEAFF
TRBJ2-3	.	TRBV3-1/TRBV3-2	.	TGTGCCAGCAGCCAAGTTTTTAGCGAGGGCACAGATACGCAGTATTTT	CASSQVFSEGTDTQYF
TRBJ1-4	.	TRBV2	.	TGTGCCAGCAGTCAAGGGGGGGAGGAAAAACTGTTTTTT	CASSQGGEEKLFF
TRBJ2-1	.	TRBV6-5	.	TGTGCCAGCTACAACCGGCGGGAGCAGTTCTTC	CASYNRREQFF
TRBJ2-1	.	TRBV7-2	TRBD2	TGTGCCAGCAGCGTTCTAGCGGGGGCCTACAATGAGCAGTTCTTC	CASSVLAGAYNEQFF
TRBJ2-3	.	TRBV9	TRBD2	TGTGCCAGCAGCCCCCATCGCGGGATGGGACTAGCGGGAGACACAGATACGCAGTATTTT	CASSPHRGMGLAGDTDTQYF
TRBJ1-4	.	TRBV6-5	.	TGTGCCAGCAGGAGGGACACCACCCTGGGGGAAAAACTGTTTTTT	CASRRDTTLGEKLFF
TRBJ1-1	.	TRBV7-8	.	TGTGCCAGCAACCAACCACATAGGAGCACTGAAGCTTTCTTT	CASNQPHRSTEAFF
TRBJ2-5	.	TRBV18	.	TGTGCCAGCGGGACAAAGGAGACCCAGTACTTC	CASGTKETQYF
TRBJ1-2	.	TRBV19	TRBD1	TGTGCCAGTAGTATCCACCGGGACAGGGCCTATGGCTACACCTTC	CASSIHRDRAYGYTF
TRBJ2-2	once	TRBV4-2	TRBD1	TGTGCCAGCAGCCACCCGGACAGGCTCACCGGGGAGCTGTTTTTT	CASSHPDRLTGELFF
TRBJ2-2	.	TRBV7-2	.	TGTGCCAGCAGGATGACAGGGAACACCGGGGAGCTGTTTTTT	CASRMTGNTGELFF
TRBJ1-6	.	TRBV10-3	.	TGTGCCATCAGTAACCCCGGGGGGACCGGCTGGGGGTCACCCCTCCACTTT	CAISNPGGTGWGSPLHF
TRBJ1-5	.	TRBV7-8	.	TGTGCCAGCAGCTGGCGGGACGGAGACAATCAGCCCCAGCATTTT	CASSWRDGDNQPQHF
TRBJ1-1	.	TRBV7-2	.	TGTGCCAGCAGCTTATCTTCGGGGGGAGTAGACACTGAAGCTTTCTTT	CASSLSSGGVDTEAFF
TRBJ2-2	.	TRBV7-9	.	TGTGCCAGCAGCTTAGCGAGGGCTACCGGGGAGCTGTTTTTT	CASSLARATGELFF
TRBJ1-2	.	TRBV3-1/TRBV3-2	.	TGTGCCAGCAGCCAAGATACTGACACGAACTATGGCTACACCTTC	CASSQDTDTNYGYTF
TRBJ1-2	.	TRBV29-1	.	TGCAGCGTGCAGCGGGACGAGGGAGCTAACTATGGCTACACCTTC	CSVQRDEGANYGYTF
TRBJ1-1	.	TRBV18	TRBD1	TGTGCCAGCTCACCAGGAAGGACAGGGGGCGCCTCAGACATTAAAGCTTTCTTT	CASSPGRTGGASDIKAFF
TRBJ1-6	.	TRBV27	TRBD1	TGTGCCAGCAGTTTATTTGTGAGAGGGGGCGCGATGTCACCCCTCCACTTT	CASSLFVRGGAMSPLHF
TRBJ1-4	.	TRBV30	TRBD1	TGTGCCTGGAGGAGACAGGGTACAAATGAAAAACTGTTTTTT	CAWRRQGTNEKLFF